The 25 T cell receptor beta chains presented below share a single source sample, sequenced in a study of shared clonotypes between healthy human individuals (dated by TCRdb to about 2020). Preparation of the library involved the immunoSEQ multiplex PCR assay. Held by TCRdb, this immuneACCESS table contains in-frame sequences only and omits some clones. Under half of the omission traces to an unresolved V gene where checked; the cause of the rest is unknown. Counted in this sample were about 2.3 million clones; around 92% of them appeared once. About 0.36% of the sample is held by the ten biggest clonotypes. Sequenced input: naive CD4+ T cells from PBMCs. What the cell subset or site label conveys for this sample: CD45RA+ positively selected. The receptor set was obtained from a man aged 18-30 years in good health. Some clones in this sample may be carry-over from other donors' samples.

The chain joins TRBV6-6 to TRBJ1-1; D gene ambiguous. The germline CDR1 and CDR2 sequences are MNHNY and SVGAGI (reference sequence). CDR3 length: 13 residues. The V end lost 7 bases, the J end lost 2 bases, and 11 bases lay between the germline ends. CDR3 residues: CASKQGSNTEAFF. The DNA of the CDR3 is TGTGCCAGCAAGCAAGGGAGCAACACTGAAGCTTTCTTT.

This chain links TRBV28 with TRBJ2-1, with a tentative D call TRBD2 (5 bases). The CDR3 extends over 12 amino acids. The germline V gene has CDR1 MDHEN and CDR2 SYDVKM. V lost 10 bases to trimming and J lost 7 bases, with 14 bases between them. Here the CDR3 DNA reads TGTGCCACCTGTGTCGGGGAGAATGAGCAGTTCTTC. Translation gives CATCVGENEQFF.

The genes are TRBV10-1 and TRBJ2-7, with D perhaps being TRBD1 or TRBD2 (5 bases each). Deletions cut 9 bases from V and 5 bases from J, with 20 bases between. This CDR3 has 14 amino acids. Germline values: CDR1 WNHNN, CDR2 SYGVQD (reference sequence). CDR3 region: CASSPGPPAHEQYF. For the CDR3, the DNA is TGCGCCAGTTCCCCGGGACCCCCTGCCCACGAGCAGTACTTC.

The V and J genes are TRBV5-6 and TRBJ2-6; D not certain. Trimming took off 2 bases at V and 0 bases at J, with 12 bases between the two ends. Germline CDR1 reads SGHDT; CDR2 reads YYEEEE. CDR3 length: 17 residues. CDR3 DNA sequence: TGTGCCAGCAGCTTTGGCGGCGGCCGCTCTGGGGCCAACGTCCTGACTTTC. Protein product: CASSFGGGRSGANVLTF.

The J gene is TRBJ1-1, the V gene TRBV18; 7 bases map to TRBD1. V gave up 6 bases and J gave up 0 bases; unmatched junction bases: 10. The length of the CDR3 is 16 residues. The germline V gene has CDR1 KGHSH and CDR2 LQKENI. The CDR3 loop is CASSPFTGEMNTEAFF. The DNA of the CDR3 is TGTGCCAGCTCCCCCTTTACAGGGGAAATGAACACTGAAGCTTTCTTT.

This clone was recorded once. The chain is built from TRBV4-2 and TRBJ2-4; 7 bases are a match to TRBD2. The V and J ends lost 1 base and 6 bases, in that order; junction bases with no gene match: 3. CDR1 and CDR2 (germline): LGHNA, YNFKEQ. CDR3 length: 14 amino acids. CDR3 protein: CASSQASGLNIQYF. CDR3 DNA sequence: TGTGCCAGCAGCCAAGCTAGCGGCCTAAACATTCAGTACTTC.

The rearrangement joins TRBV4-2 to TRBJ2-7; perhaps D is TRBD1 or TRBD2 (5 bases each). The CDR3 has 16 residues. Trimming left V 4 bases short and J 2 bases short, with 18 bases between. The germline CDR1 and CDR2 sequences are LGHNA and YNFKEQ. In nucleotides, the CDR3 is TGTGCCAGCAGCCTTCGTTACGGGGCCGGACCCTACGAGCAGTACTTC. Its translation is CASSLRYGAGPYEQYF.

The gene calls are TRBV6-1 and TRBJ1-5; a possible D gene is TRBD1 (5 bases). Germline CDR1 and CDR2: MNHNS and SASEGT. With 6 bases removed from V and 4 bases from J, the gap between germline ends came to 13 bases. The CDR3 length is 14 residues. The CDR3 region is CASRLIGANQPQHF. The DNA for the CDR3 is TGTGCCAGCAGATTGATCGGGGCTAATCAGCCCCAGCATTTT.

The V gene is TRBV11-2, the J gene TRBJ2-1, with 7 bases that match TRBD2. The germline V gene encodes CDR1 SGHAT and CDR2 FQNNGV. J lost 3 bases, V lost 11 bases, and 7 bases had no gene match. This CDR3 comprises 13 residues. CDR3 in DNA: TGTGCCTCAGCGGGGAACTTCTACAATGAGCAGTTCTTC. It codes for CASAGNFYNEQFF. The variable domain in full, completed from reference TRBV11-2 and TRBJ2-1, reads EAGVAQSPRYKIIEKRQSVAFWCNPISGHATLYWYQQILGQGPKLLIQFQNNGVVDDSQLPKDRFSAERLKGVDSTLKIQPAKLEDSAVYLCASAGNFYNEQFFGPGTRLTVL.

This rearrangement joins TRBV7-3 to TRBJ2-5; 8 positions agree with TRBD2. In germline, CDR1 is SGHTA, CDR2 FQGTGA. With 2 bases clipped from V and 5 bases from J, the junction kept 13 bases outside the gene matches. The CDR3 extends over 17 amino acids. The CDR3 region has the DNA TGTGCCAGCAGCTTAGACCGCGTAGCGGAGCGGGGGGAGACCCAGTACTTC. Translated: CASSLDRVAERGETQYF.

CDR3 amino acids: CASREQGRREKLFF. CDR3 nucleotide sequence: TGTGCCAGCAGGGAACAGGGGAGGAGGGAAAAACTGTTTTTT. This chain connects TRBV28 to TRBJ1-4, with 7 nucleotides matching TRBD1. This CDR3 spans 14 amino acids. The V gene end was trimmed by 6 bases and the J gene end by 8 bases; junction bases not matched to a gene: 9. Germline values: CDR1 MDHEN, CDR2 SYDVKM.

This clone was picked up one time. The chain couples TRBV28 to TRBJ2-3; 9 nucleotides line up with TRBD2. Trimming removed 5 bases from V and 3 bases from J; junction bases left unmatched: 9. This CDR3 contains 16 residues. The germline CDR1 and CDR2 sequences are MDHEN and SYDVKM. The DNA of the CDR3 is TGTGCCAGCAGTGACCTGATTGCGGGAGGGACAGATACGCAGTATTTT. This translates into CASSDLIAGGTDTQYF.

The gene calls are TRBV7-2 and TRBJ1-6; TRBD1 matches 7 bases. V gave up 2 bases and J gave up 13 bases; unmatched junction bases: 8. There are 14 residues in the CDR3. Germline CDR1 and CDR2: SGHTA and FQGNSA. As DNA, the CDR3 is TGTGCCAGCAGCTTAACCGGACAGGATGGTCCCCTCCACTTT. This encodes CASSLTGQDGPLHF. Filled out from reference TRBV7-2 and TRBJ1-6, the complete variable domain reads GAGVSQSPSNKVTEKGKDVELRCDPISGHTALYWYRQSLGQGLEFLIYFQGNSAPDKSGLPSDRFSAERTGGSVSTLTIQRTQQEDSAVYLCASSLTGQDGPLHFGNGTRLTVT.

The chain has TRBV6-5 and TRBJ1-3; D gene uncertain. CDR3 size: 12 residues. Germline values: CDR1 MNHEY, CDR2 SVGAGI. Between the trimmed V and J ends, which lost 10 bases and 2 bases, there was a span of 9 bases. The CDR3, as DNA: TGTGCCACCTACGGGCCTGGAAACACCATATATTTT. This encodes CATYGPGNTIYF.

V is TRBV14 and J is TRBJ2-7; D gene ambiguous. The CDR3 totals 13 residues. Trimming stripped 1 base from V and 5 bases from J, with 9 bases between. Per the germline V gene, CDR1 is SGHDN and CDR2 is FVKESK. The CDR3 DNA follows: TGTGCCAGCAGCCAAGGTGTTCGCAACGAGCAGTACTTC. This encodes CASSQGVRNEQYF.

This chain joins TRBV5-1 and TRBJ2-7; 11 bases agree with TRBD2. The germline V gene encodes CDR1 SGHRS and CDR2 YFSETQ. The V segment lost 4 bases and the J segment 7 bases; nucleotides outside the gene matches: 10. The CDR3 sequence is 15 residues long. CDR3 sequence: CASSQVSGRAWEQYF. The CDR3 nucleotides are TGCGCCAGCAGCCAAGTTAGCGGGAGGGCCTGGGAGCAGTACTTC.

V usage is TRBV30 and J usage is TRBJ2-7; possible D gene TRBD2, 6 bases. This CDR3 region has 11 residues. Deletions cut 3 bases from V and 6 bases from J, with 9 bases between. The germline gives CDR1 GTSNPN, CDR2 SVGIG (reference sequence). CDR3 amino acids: CAWSRLGEQYF. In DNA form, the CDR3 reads TGTGCCTGGAGCCGACTAGGCGAGCAGTACTTC.

For the CDR3, the DNA is TGTGCCACCAGCAGAGGGATGCAGGGTCGCGGCTACACCTTC. Translating it yields CATSRGMQGRGYTF. The V call is TRBV15, the J call TRBJ1-2; TRBD1 might be the D (5 bases). In germline, CDR1 is LNHNV, CDR2 YYDKDF (reference sequence). V lost 1 base to trimming and J lost 8 bases, with 14 bases between them. The CDR3 contains 14 residues.

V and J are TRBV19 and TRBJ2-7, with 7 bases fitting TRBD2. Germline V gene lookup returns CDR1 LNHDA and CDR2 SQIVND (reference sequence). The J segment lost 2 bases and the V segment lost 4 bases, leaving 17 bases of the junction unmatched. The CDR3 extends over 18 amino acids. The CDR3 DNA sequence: TGTGCCAGTAGTAGCGGGAGCTCAAGTCGGTCTTCAACCTACGAGCAGTACTTC. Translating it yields CASSSGSSSRSSTYEQYF.

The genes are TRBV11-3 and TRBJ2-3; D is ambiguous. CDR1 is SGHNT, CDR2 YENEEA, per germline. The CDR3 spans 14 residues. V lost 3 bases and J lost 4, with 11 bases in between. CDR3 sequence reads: CASSFGQAPDTQYF. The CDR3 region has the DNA TGTGCCAGCAGCTTTGGGCAGGCTCCAGATACGCAGTATTTT.

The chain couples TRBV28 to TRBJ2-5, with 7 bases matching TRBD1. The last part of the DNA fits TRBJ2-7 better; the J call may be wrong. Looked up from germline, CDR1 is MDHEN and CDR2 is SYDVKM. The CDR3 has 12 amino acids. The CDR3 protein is CASRSGQREQYF. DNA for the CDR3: TGTGCCAGCAGGTCGGGACAGCGCGAGCAGTACTTC.

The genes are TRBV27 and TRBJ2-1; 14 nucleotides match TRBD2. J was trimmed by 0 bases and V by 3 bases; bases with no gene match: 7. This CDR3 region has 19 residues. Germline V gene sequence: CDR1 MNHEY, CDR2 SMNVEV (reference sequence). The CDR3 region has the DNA TGTGCCAGCAGTTTGATGACTAGCGGGAGGGCGAGCTCCTACAATGAGCAGTTCTTC. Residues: CASSLMTSGRASSYNEQFF.

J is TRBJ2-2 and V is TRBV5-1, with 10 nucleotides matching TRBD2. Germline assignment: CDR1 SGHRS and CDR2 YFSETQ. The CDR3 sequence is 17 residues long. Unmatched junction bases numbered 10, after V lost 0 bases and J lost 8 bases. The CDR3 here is CASSLASSGSLGGELFF. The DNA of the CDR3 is TGCGCCAGCAGCTTGGCGTCTAGCGGGAGTCTCGGAGGGGAGCTGTTTTTT.

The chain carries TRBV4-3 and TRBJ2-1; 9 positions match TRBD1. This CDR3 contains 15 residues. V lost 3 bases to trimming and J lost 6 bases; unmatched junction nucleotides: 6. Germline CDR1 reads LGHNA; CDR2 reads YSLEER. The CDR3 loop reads CASSQPGQGINEQFF. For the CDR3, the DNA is TGCGCCAGCAGCCAGCCGGGACAGGGTATCAATGAGCAGTTCTTC.

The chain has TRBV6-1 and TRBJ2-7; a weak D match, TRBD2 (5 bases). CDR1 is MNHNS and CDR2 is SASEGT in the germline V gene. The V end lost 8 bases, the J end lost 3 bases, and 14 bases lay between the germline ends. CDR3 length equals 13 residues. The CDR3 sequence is CASERSRIYEQYF. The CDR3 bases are TGTGCCAGCGAGCGGTCACGGATCTACGAGCAGTACTTC.